This is a list of T cell receptor beta chains from one sample in a study of blood T cell repertoires in COVID-19. The method was immunoSEQ multiplex PCR; TCRdb's version includes in-frame clones alone and lacks a portion of them. The table shows about 270,000 clones, with around 90% occurring only once. Sequences were obtained from PBMCs or T cells enriched from blood (not recorded which). All receptors come from a woman between 45 and 65 years old who had recovered from COVID-19. Both conserved end residues are part of each CDR3. The D gene is left open where the match is weak. Some rows mark clone size as missing; the rest say once, few, many or name a class of expanded clone.

TRBJ1-5,NA,NA,TRBV19,CASSSRQPNQPQHF,TGTGCCAGTAGTAGCCGACAGCCGAATCAGCCCCAGCATTTT
TRBJ2-1,TRBD2,NA,TRBV28,CASSLTGLAGGPYNEQFF,TGTGCCAGCAGTTTAACGGGACTAGCGGGAGGGCCCTACAATGAGCAGTTCTTC
TRBJ2-7,NA,NA,TRBV29-1,CSVEDQGGSYEQYF,TGCAGCGTTGAAGATCAGGGGGGCTCCTACGAGCAGTACTTC
TRBJ2-2,NA,NA,TRBV11-3,CASSLIQGSGELFF,TGTGCCAGCAGCTTAATCCAGGGCAGCGGGGAGCTGTTTTTT
TRBJ2-1,TRBD1,once,TRBV7-2,CASTRDRGHNEQFF,TGTGCCAGCACCCGGGACAGGGGACACAATGAGCAGTTCTTC
TRBJ1-2,NA,NA,TRBV13,CASSLTGEYGYTF,TGTGCCAGCAGCCTGACAGGCGAATATGGCTACACCTTC
TRBJ2-7,NA,NA,TRBV24-1,CATSDPKGTAYEQYF,TGTGCCACCAGTGATCCGAAAGGTACAGCCTACGAGCAGTACTTC
TRBJ1-1,TRBD1,NA,TRBV11-2,CASSFGTGVNTEAFF,TGTGCCAGCAGTTTTGGGACAGGGGTGAACACTGAAGCTTTCTTT
TRBJ1-5,NA,NA,TRBV6-5,CASSYDSGGQPQHF,TGTGCCAGCAGTTATGATTCGGGAGGTCAGCCCCAGCATTTT
TRBJ2-3,TRBD2,NA,TRBV28,CASSRDGLGTDTQYF,TGTGCCAGCAGTCGGGATGGACTAGGGACAGATACGCAGTATTTT
TRBJ2-4,NA,NA,TRBV4-1,CASSQVSDSKNIQYF,TGCGCCAGCAGCCAAGTGAGTGACTCCAAAAACATTCAGTACTTC
TRBJ2-3,NA,NA,TRBV7-3,CASSRGLFTDTQYF,TGTGCCAGCAGCCGGGGACTGTTCACAGATACGCAGTATTTT
TRBJ1-1,NA,NA,TRBV28,CASRLQATEAFF,TGTGCCAGCAGACTTCAAGCCACTGAAGCTTTCTTT
TRBJ1-2,NA,NA,TRBV27,CASRGRPNYGYTF,TGTGCCAGCAGGGGCCGGCCTAACTATGGCTACACCTTC
TRBJ2-1,NA,once,TRBV29-1,CSGFSGSYNEQFF,TGCAGCGGGTTTTCGGGGTCCTACAATGAGCAGTTCTTC
TRBJ2-3,NA,NA,TRBV6-5,CASRLESTDTQYF,TGTGCCAGCAGACTAGAATCCACAGATACGCAGTATTTT
TRBJ1-2,TRBD1,NA,TRBV7-9,CASSLAAEAVNRGYGYTF,TGTGCCAGCAGCTTAGCGGCCGAGGCGGTCAACAGGGGATATGGCTACACCTTC
TRBJ1-2,NA,NA,TRBV21-1,CASSKNRRSPPNYGYTF,TGTGCCAGCAGCAAAAACCGTCGGTCTCCTCCTAACTATGGCTACACCTTC
TRBJ1-5,TRBD1,NA,TRBV6-1,CASSEGTGYSNQPQHF,TGTGCCAGCAGTGAAGGGACAGGCTATAGCAATCAGCCCCAGCATTTT
TRBJ2-5,NA,NA,TRBV5-1,CASSLEGRVRETQYF,TGCGCCAGCAGCTTGGAGGGCAGGGTTCGAGAGACCCAGTACTTC
TRBJ1-5,TRBD1,NA,TRBV5-3,CARISRGLQPQHF,TGTGCCAGAATATCCAGGGGGCTTCAGCCCCAGCATTTT
TRBJ2-7,TRBD2,once,TRBV28,CASGSGSGYEQYF,TGTGCGAGTGGTAGCGGGAGTGGCTACGAGCAGTACTTC
TRBJ1-5,NA,few,TRBV19,CASRGGRNSNQPQHF,TGTGCCAGTAGGGGGGGACGGAATAGCAATCAGCCCCAGCATTTT
TRBJ2-3,NA,NA,TRBV9,CASSVGNRIHTQYF,TGTGCCAGCAGCGTAGGAAATAGAATCCATACGCAGTATTTT
TRBJ1-2,NA,NA,TRBV24-1,CATSESGTPNYGYTF,TGTGCCACCAGTGAGTCCGGGACACCTAACTATGGCTACACCTTC
TRBJ2-7,TRBD1,NA,TRBV4-1,CASSQITRGQGTYEQYF,TGCGCCAGCAGCCAAATTACCCGGGGACAGGGGACCTACGAGCAGTACTTC
TRBJ2-1,TRBD2,NA,TRBV11-2,CASSSSGRELTNEQFF,TGTGCCAGCAGCTCCAGCGGGCGGGAGCTCACCAATGAGCAGTTCTTC
TRBJ2-1,NA,NA,TRBV19,CATKSAAYNEQFF,TGTGCCACTAAATCCGCGGCCTACAATGAGCAGTTCTTC
TRBJ1-3,TRBD1,NA,TRBV18,CASSPEQGAGGNTIYF,TGTGCCAGCTCACCGGAACAGGGGGCTGGTGGAAACACCATATATTTT
TRBJ2-5,TRBD2,NA,TRBV11-2,CASSLRRSGQETQYF,TGTGCCAGCAGCTTACGTCGTAGCGGGCAAGAGACCCAGTACTTC
TRBJ2-7,TRBD2,NA,TRBV5-4,CASSAPGLATYEQYF,TGTGCCAGCAGCGCACCGGGACTAGCGACCTACGAGCAGTACTTC
TRBJ1-3,NA,NA,TRBV9,CASSVDARTGNTIYF,TGTGCCAGCAGCGTAGATGCCAGAACTGGAAACACCATATATTTT
TRBJ1-2,NA,NA,TRBV28,CASSLGGAVDYGYTF,TGTGCCAGCAGCCTAGGGGGGGCAGTGGACTATGGCTACACCTTC
TRBJ2-6,NA,once,TRBV5-4,CASSLANRQGAGANVLTF,TGTGCCAGCAGCTTGGCCAATCGGCAGGGCGCCGGGGCCAACGTCCTGACTTTC
TRBJ1-4,NA,NA,TRBV27,CASSLSPRAYEKLFF,TGTGCCAGCAGTTTATCCCCGCGAGCGTATGAAAAACTGTTTTTT
TRBJ1-2,NA,NA,TRBV24-1,CATSDLSARGNYGYTF,TGTGCCACCAGTGATTTGTCAGCTAGGGGTAACTATGGCTACACCTTC
TRBJ2-1,NA,NA,TRBV18,CASSPAGADNEQFF,TGTGCCAGCTCACCGGCAGGGGCCGATAATGAGCAGTTCTTC
TRBJ1-1,NA,NA,TRBV5-8,CASSSSYMNTEAFF,TGTGCCAGCAGCTCCAGTTACATGAACACTGAAGCTTTCTTT
TRBJ1-4,TRBD1,NA,TRBV5-1,CASSLWGQGEKLFF,TGCGCCAGCAGCTTGTGGGGACAGGGTGAAAAACTGTTTTTT
TRBJ1-2,TRBD1,once,TRBV28,CASSVQGGYGYTF,TGTGCCAGCAGTGTACAGGGGGGCTATGGCTACACCTTC
TRBJ1-6,NA,NA,TRBV27,CASNTGPYSPLHF,TGTGCCAGCAACACAGGGCCCTATTCACCCCTCCACTTT
TRBJ1-5,NA,once,TRBV28,CASSRPLGGYSNQPQHF,TGTGCCAGCAGCCGCCCCCTGGGGGGGTATAGCAATCAGCCCCAGCATTTT
TRBJ2-5,NA,NA,TRBV7-9,CASSLVGERTQYF,TGTGCCAGCAGCTTAGTCGGAGAACGGACCCAGTACTTC
TRBJ2-3,TRBD2,NA,TRBV2,CATLGLAGLDTQYF,TGTGCCACCTTGGGACTAGCGGGACTAGATACGCAGTATTTT
TRBJ2-7,TRBD2,NA,TRBV30,CAWTLESGRPSYEQYF,TGTGCCTGGACACTGGAAAGCGGGAGGCCTTCCTACGAGCAGTACTTC
TRBJ2-7,NA,NA,TRBV5-1,CASSEDFYYEQYF,TGCGCCAGCAGCGAAGATTTCTACTACGAGCAGTACTTC
TRBJ2-1,TRBD2,NA,TRBV10-1,CASSRTRTSGRAGHEQFF,TGCGCCAGCAGCCGCACCCGGACTAGCGGGAGGGCGGGCCATGAGCAGTTCTTC
TRBJ2-7,NA,once,TRBV20-1,CSATLTYEQYF,TGCAGTGCTACACTCACCTACGAGCAGTACTTC
TRBJ2-1,NA,NA,TRBV5-1,CASSLVAGSNEQFF,TGCGCCAGCAGCTTGGTGGCAGGGTCCAATGAGCAGTTCTTC
TRBJ2-1,NA,NA,TRBV2,CASSDRVRSYNEQFF,TGTGCCAGCAGTGACAGGGTGAGGAGCTACAATGAGCAGTTCTTC
TRBJ2-3,TRBD2,once,TRBV5-6,CASSTDTSGRAEAQYF,TGTGCCAGCAGCACAGACACTAGCGGGAGGGCGGAGGCGCAGTATTTT
TRBJ1-6,NA,few,TRBV2,CASSGEDPSPLHF,TGTGCCAGCAGTGGGGAGGACCCTTCACCCCTCCACTTT
TRBJ2-7,NA,NA,TRBV5-1,CASSLVTGSPYEQYF,TGCGCCAGCAGCTTGGTAACAGGGAGTCCCTACGAGCAGTACTTC
TRBJ1-6,NA,NA,TRBV4-1,CASSQQKGDNSPLHF,TGCGCCAGCAGCCAACAGAAAGGGGATAATTCACCCCTCCACTTT
TRBJ2-6,NA,NA,TRBV6-5,CASSSGFGANVLTF,TGTGCCAGCAGTTCGGGGTTTGGGGCCAACGTCCTGACTTTC
TRBJ1-5,TRBD1,NA,TRBV28,CASSRDRNSNQPQHF,TGTGCCAGCAGTCGGGACAGGAATAGCAATCAGCCCCAGCATTTT
TRBJ1-5,NA,NA,TRBV30,CAWSVRRNQPQHF,TGTGCCTGGAGTGTACGGAGAAATCAGCCCCAGCATTTT